The 14 T cell receptor beta chains presented below share a single source sample, sequenced in a study of shared clonotypes between healthy human individuals. TCRdb's table, derived via immunoSEQ multiplex PCR, lists solely in-frame clones and lacks some. This sample has 2 million to 2.5 million clones, with 85% to 95% found just once. Cells designated naive CD8 were CD45RO-negative and were positively selected for CCR7, with terminally differentiated effector memory CD45RA+ cells excluded. Sequenced: naive CD8+ T cells sorted from blood. These receptors all come from a man younger than 30 in good health.

This rearrangement joins TRBV6-5 to TRBJ2-7; perhaps TRBD2 as D (6 bases). Trimming removed 0 bases from V and 2 bases from J, with 11 bases in between. CDR1 and CDR2 from the germline V gene are MNHEY and SVGAGI. The CDR3 covers 15 residues. The DNA of the CDR3 is TGTGCCAGCAGTTACTCGGGCGGGGTCGCCTACGAGCAGTACTTC. Its translation is CASSYSGGVAYEQYF.

The genes are TRBV6-5 and TRBJ2-2; a possible D gene is TRBD1 (5 bases). Trimming stripped 6 bases from V and 5 bases from J, with 10 bases between. Germline V lookup: CDR1 MNHEY, CDR2 SVGAGI. The CDR3 totals 13 residues. CDR3 in DNA: TGTGCCAGCAGCCCGACAGTGACCGGGGAGCTGTTTTTT. Translating gives CASSPTVTGELFF.

V and J are TRBV4-2 and TRBJ2-7; no clear D. Trimming took off 0 bases at V and 3 bases at J, with 6 bases between the two ends. The CDR3 is made up of 13 amino acids. Germline CDR1 and CDR2: LGHNA and YNFKEQ. CDR3 sequence: CASSQEYHYEQYF. The CDR3, as DNA: TGTGCCAGCAGCCAAGAGTACCACTACGAGCAGTACTTC.

This clone has a single count. The CDR3, as DNA: TGTGCCAGTAGTATTGGTGCTAGCCGGATCAGGGATACGCAGTATTTT. Protein product: CASSIGASRIRDTQYF. The chain employs TRBV19 and TRBJ2-3; possible D gene TRBD2, 5 bases. The CDR3 consists of 16 residues. In germline, CDR1 is LNHDA, CDR2 SQIVND (reference sequence). V lost 3 bases and J lost 6, with 19 bases in between.

With regard to this clone: Other DNA sequences of this sample code for an identical CDR3. V usage is TRBV4-1 and J usage is TRBJ2-1; 8 nucleotides line up with TRBD2. Trimming cost V 0 bases and J 3 bases; bases outside gene matches: 1. CDR1 is MGHRA, CDR2 YSYEKL, per germline. The CDR3 runs 15 residues. DNA for the CDR3: TGCGCCAGCAGCCAAGACGGGGGGGACTACAATGAGCAGTTCTTC. Its protein is CASSQDGGDYNEQFF.

Worth noting for this clone: Different DNA sequences within this sample yield the same CDR3. For the CDR3, the DNA is TGTGCCAGCAGTTTTGTAGGGGTGAACACTGAAGCTTTCTTT. Protein product: CASSFVGVNTEAFF. The J gene is TRBJ1-1, the V gene TRBV27; a possible D gene is TRBD1 (5 bases). This CDR3 has 14 amino acids. Germline V CDR1 and CDR2: MNHEY, SMNVEV (reference sequence). Trimming removed 3 bases from V and 0 bases from J, with 8 bases in between.

This chain joins TRBV27 and TRBJ1-6; TRBD1 matches 7 bases. The trim removed 5 bases at V and 0 bases at J, leaving 10 bases unmatched. Germline V gene data show CDR1 as MNHEY and CDR2 as SMNVEV (reference sequence). The CDR3 covers 18 residues. CDR3 residues: CASSPGPGQSSYNSPLHF. The CDR3 nucleotides are TGTGCCAGCAGTCCCGGCCCGGGACAGAGCTCCTATAATTCACCCCTCCACTTT.

This chain links TRBV29-1 with TRBJ1-2, with TRBD1 identical over 8 bases. Germline V gives CDR1 SQVTM, CDR2 ANQGSEA. The CDR3 spans 14 residues. V trimming: 1 base; J trimming: 4 bases; junction bases outside the gene matches: 5. The CDR3 DNA reads TGCAGCGTTGAAGGAACTGGACAGGGCTATGGCTACACCTTC. Protein sequence: CSVEGTGQGYGYTF.

The chain couples TRBV2 to TRBJ2-2; D unresolved. Trimming pared 4 bases from V and 0 bases from J, leaving 3 bases between. The CDR3 runs to 13 residues. The V gene's germline CDR1 is SNHLY and CDR2 FYNNEI. The CDR3: CASSGANTGELFF. The CDR3 DNA reads as TGTGCCAGCAGTGGCGCGAACACCGGGGAGCTGTTTTTT. Looking up the rest from reference TRBV2 and TRBJ2-2 gives the full variable domain: EPEVTQTPSHQVTQMGQEVILRCVPISNHLYFYWYRQILGQKVEFLVSFYNNEISEKSEIFDDQFSVERPDGSNFTLKIRSTKLEDSAMYFCASSGANTGELFFGEGSRLTVL.

The sample holds one count of this clone. The chain carries TRBV5-1 and TRBJ2-5, with 10 positions matching TRBD1. The V gene's germline CDR1 is SGHRS and CDR2 YFSETQ. V shed 4 bases and J 5 bases; nucleotides not matched to a gene: 8. This CDR3 comprises 15 residues. CDR3 in amino acids: CASSQGTGEGETQYF. The CDR3 DNA follows: TGCGCCAGCAGCCAAGGGACAGGGGAAGGGGAGACCCAGTACTTC.

V gene TRBV9 combines with J gene TRBJ2-1; D remains ambiguous. The germline V and J ends were trimmed by 0 bases and 9 bases, with 10 bases remaining between them. The CDR3 loop spans 13 amino acids. CDR1 and CDR2 from the germline V gene are SGDLS and YYNGEE. The CDR3 nucleotides are TGTGCCAGCAGCGTAGTAGATTCCGGTGAGCAGTTCTTC. Its protein is CASSVVDSGEQFF.

This chain links TRBV6-6 with TRBJ1-1, with D maybe TRBD1 (5 bases). Trimming shortened V by 7 bases and J by 1 base, and 10 bases separated the two germline ends. This CDR3 is built from 13 residues. Germline CDR1 is MNHNY and CDR2 is SVGAGI (reference sequence). CDR3 in amino acids: CASTMGENTEAFF. The DNA of the CDR3 is TGTGCCAGCACTATGGGGGAGAACACTGAAGCTTTCTTT.

Details on this clone: The sample carries other DNA sequences with the same CDR3. The chain employs TRBV7-9 and TRBJ2-7; 9 bases align to TRBD1. This CDR3 contains 16 residues. Per germline, CDR1 SEHNR and CDR2 FQNEAQ (reference sequence). The J segment lost 2 bases and the V segment lost 4 bases, leaving 9 bases of the junction unmatched. The CDR3 region is CASSSTPGTGPYEQYF. The CDR3 DNA follows: TGTGCCAGCAGCTCTACCCCCGGGACAGGGCCCTACGAGCAGTACTTC. Looking up the rest from reference TRBV7-9 and TRBJ2-7 gives the full variable domain: DTGVSQNPRHKITKRGQNVTFRCDPISEHNRLYWYRQTLGQGPEFLTYFQNEAQLEKSRLLSDRFSAERPKGSFSTLEIQRTEQGDSAMYLCASSSTPGTGPYEQYFGPGTRLTVT.

This clone was detected only once. V gene TRBV7-8 combines with J gene TRBJ2-7; D not certain. V was trimmed by 3 bases and J by 2 bases, leaving 20 bases between them. CDR3 size: 17 residues. Germline lookup yields CDR1 SGHVS and CDR2 FQNEAQ. The CDR3 DNA sequence: TGTGCCAGCAGCTTCCCCCGCTTAAGAACCACCACCTACGAGCAGTACTTC. Residues: CASSFPRLRTTTYEQYF.